Sequencing of this T cell receptor (beta chain) was carried out in a study of blood T cell repertoires in COVID-19. Here immunoSEQ multiplex PCR was the method, and the copy in TCRdb shows in-frame clones only, minus some. The sample consists of approximately 150,000 clones, more than 70% of them appearing once. CDR3 length: 15 amino acids. Per germline, CDR1 SGHTA and CDR2 FQGNSA. The V gene end was trimmed by 4 bases and the J gene end by 5 bases; junction bases not matched to a gene: 6. This TCR was sampled from a man in his 60s who had recovered from COVID-19. The source material was PBMCs or T cells enriched from blood (not recorded which). This chain uses TRBV7-2 with TRBJ2-1, with 9 nucleotides matching TRBD2. The CDR3 protein is CASSSTSGYDNEQFF. CDR3 sequence (DNA): TGTGCCAGCAGCTCAACTAGCGGGTACGACAATGAGCAGTTCTTC. The whole variable domain, filled in from reference TRBV7-2 and TRBJ2-1, reads GAGVSQSPSNKVTEKGKDVELRCDPISGHTALYWYRQSLGQGLEFLIYFQGNSAPDKSGLPSDRFSAERTGGSVSTLTIQRTQQEDSAVYLCASSSTSGYDNEQFFGPGTRLTVL.